Listed here are 10 T cell receptor beta chains from one sample, sequenced in a study. Each CDR3 protein is one row after TCRdb ran MiXCR on the RT-PCR reads. The repertoire holds about 680,000 distinct CDR3 sequences, with approximately 15% as singletons. The sequenced sample was memory CD4+ T cells from blood. These receptor sequences come from a female donor in good health, serving as a healthy control.

The chain links TRBV27 to TRBJ1-1; D is uncertain. From germline, CDR1 is MNHEY and CDR2 SMNVEV (reference sequence). Trimming shortened V by 5 bases and J by 11 bases, and 15 bases separated the two germline ends. This CDR3 spans 12 amino acids. The CDR3 DNA follows: TGTGCCAGCAGTCCCAGTGAGGGTTGGGCTTTCTTT. Translation: CASSPSEGWAFF.

The DNA of the CDR3 is TGCAGTGCTAGTCGCCTAGCGGGAGGATCCGGGGAGCTGTTTTTT. It specifies CSASRLAGGSGELFF. The chain uses TRBV20-1 and TRBJ2-2; TRBD2 agrees at 11 bases. Germline CDR1 DFQATT, CDR2 SNEGSKA (reference sequence). This CDR3 region has 15 residues. Trimming cost V 3 bases and J 6 bases; bases outside gene matches: 6.

The chain uses TRBV12-3 or TRBV12-4 and TRBJ1-1; D remains unclear. The germline V and J ends were trimmed by 3 bases and 2 bases, with 10 bases remaining between them. The CDR3 extends over 14 amino acids. The CDR3 is CASSFRQFNTEAFF. For the CDR3, the DNA is TGTGCCAGCAGTTTCAGGCAGTTTAACACTGAAGCTTTCTTT.

This clonotype showed up just a few times. The gene calls are TRBV7-2 and TRBJ2-7; 7 bases line up with TRBD1. Germline lookup yields CDR1 SGHTA and CDR2 FQGNSA. This CDR3 region has 15 residues. J gave up 5 bases and V 0 bases, and 7 bases lay outside the gene matches. CDR3 amino acids: CASSLAADRFHEQYF. The CDR3 coding sequence is TGTGCCAGCAGCTTAGCCGCGGACAGGTTCCACGAGCAGTACTTC.

CDR3 coding DNA: TGTGCCAGCAGCTTCACAGGGGGCTCAGTCTCTGAAGCTTTCTTT. Amino acids: CASSFTGGSVSEAFF. This chain connects TRBV7-3 to TRBJ1-1, with 9 bases that match TRBD1. The V and J ends lost 3 bases and 6 bases, in that order; junction bases with no gene match: 8. This CDR3 spans 15 amino acids. Germline CDR1 SGHTA, CDR2 FQGTGA.

The sample holds many counts of this clonotype. The CDR3 DNA reads TGTGCCAGCAGTTCCCTTACAGATACGCAGTATTTT. Translating it yields CASSSLTDTQYF. This chain links TRBV6-6 with TRBJ2-3; D is uncertain. The germline CDR1 and CDR2 sequences are MNHNY and SVGAGI (reference sequence). The CDR3 is 12 amino acids. Trimming left V 4 bases short and J 3 bases short, with 5 bases between.

This clonotype appeared many times. This rearrangement joins TRBV29-1 to TRBJ2-7, with a tentative D call TRBD2 (6 bases). Germline loops: CDR1 SQVTM, CDR2 ANQGSEA. Trimming left V 1 base short and J 6 bases short, with 10 bases between. The CDR3 has 12 residues. The CDR3 DNA is TGCAGCGTTGAAGGCCTAGCGAGCGAGCAGTACTTC. This codes for CSVEGLASEQYF.

This clonotype came up a few times. This chain uses TRBV12-3 or TRBV12-4 with TRBJ2-7; possible D gene TRBD2, 7 bases. The V gene lost 2 bases and the J gene lost 0 bases, with 14 bases spanning the gap. CDR3 size: 16 residues. CDR3 nucleotides: TGTGCCAGCAGTTTACAACAGGGCGGGAGCTCCTACGAGCAGTACTTC. Amino acid sequence: CASSLQQGGSSYEQYF.

The genes are TRBV6-6 and TRBJ1-5; the match to TRBD1 covers 7 bases. This CDR3 has 14 residues. The V gene's germline CDR1 is MNHNY and CDR2 SVGAGI (reference sequence). J gave up 0 bases and V 7 bases, and 3 bases lay outside the gene matches. The CDR3 region has the DNA TGTGCCAGCACGACAGGGTCTAGCAATCAGCCCCAGCATTTT. Amino acid sequence: CASTTGSSNQPQHF.

This clonotype has only a few counts. The CDR3 is CASSLSSTGELFF. The CDR3 nucleotides read TGTGCCAGCAGCTTGAGTTCGACCGGGGAGCTGTTTTTT. The rearrangement joins TRBV5-6 to TRBJ2-2; D gene unclear. The CDR3 spans 13 residues. Trimming took off 1 base at V and 5 bases at J, with 6 bases between the two ends. Germline V lookup: CDR1 SGHDT, CDR2 YYEEEE.